The text below deals with one TCR beta chain. This record belongs to a study of PD-L1 blockade in urothelial cancer. Germline values: CDR1 MGHRA, CDR2 YSYEKL. V was clipped by 4 bases and J by 1 base; unmatched bases: 13. This CDR3 region has 18 residues. The protocol was immunoSEQ multiplex PCR, while the TCRdb copy is restricted to in-frame clones and leaves out a portion. The sample lists approximately 70,000 clones, around 90% occurring once. Material: PBMCs, obtained around atezolizumab (anti-PD-L1) treatment. The chain joins TRBV4-1 to TRBJ1-1; 9 nucleotides line up with TRBD1. The clonotype originates from a man in his sixties with urothelial cancer. Here the CDR3 DNA reads TGCGCCAGCAGCCCCATTGGGAGGGACAGGGTATGGAACACTGAAGCTTTCTTT. This encodes CASSPIGRDRVWNTEAFF.